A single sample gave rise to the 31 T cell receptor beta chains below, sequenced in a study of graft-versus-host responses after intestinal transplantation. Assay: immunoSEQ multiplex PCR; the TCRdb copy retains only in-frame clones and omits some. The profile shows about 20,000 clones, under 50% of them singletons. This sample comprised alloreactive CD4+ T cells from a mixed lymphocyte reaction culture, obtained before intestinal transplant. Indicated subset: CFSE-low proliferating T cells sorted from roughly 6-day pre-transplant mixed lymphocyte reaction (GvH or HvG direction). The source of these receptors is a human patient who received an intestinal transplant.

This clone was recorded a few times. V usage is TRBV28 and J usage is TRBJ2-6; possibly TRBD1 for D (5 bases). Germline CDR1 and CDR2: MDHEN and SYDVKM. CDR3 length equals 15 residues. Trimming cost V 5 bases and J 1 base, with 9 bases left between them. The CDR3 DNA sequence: TGTGCCAGCAGTCCCAGGACATCTGGGGCCAACGTCCTGACTTTC. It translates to CASSPRTSGANVLTF.

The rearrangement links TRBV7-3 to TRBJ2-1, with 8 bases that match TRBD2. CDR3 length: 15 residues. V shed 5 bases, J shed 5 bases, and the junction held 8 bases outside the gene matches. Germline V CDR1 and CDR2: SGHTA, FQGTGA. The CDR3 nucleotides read TGTGCCAGCAGCGAGGGCGGACTAGCCCACAATGAGCAGTTCTTC. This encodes CASSEGGLAHNEQFF. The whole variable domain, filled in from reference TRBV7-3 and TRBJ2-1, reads GAGVSQTPSNKVTEKGKYVELRCDPISGHTALYWYRQSLGQGPEFLIYFQGTGAADDSGLPNDRFFAVRPEGSVSTLKIQRTERGDSAVYLCASSEGGLAHNEQFFGPGTRLTVL.

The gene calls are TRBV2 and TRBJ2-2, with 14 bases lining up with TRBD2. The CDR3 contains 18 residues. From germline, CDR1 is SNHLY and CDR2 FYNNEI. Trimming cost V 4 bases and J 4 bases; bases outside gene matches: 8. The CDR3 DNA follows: TGTGCCAGCAGTGTTGGACTAGCGGGGGGTGGCGGCACCGGGGAGCTGTTTTTT. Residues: CASSVGLAGGGGTGELFF.

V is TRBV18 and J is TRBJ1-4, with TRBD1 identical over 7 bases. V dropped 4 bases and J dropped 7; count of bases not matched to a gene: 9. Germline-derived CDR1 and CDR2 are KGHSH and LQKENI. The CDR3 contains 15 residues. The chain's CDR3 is CASSQDRTRVEKLFF. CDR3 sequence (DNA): TGTGCCAGCTCACAGGACAGGACTCGGGTTGAAAAACTGTTTTTT.

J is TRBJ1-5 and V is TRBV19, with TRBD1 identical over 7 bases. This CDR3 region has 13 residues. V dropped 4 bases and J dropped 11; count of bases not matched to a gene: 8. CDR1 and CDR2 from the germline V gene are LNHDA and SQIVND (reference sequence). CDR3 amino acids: CASSTTGDVAQHF. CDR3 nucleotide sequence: TGTGCCAGTAGTACCACAGGGGATGTGGCCCAGCATTTT.

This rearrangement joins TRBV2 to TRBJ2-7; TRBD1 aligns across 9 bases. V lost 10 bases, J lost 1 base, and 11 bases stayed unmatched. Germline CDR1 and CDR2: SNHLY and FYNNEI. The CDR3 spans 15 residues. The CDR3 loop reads CATPVNGQGSYEQYF. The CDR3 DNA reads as TGTGCCACCCCCGTCAATGGACAGGGGTCCTACGAGCAGTACTTC.

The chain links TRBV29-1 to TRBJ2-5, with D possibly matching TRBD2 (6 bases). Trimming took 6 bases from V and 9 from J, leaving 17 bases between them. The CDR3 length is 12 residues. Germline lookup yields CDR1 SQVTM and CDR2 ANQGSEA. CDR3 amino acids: CSVGREAWAQYF. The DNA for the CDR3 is TGCAGCGTAGGCAGGGAGGCTTGGGCCCAGTACTTC.

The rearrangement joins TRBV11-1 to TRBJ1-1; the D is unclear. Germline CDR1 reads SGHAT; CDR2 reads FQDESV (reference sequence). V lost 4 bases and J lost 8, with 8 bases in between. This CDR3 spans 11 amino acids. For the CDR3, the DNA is TGTGCCAGCAGCTCCTTCCGGGAAGCTTTCTTT. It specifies CASSSFREAFF.

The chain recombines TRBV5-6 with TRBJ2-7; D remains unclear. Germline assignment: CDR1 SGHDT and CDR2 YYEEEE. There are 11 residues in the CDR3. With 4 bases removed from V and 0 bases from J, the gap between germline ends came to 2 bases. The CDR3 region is CASSRSYEQYF. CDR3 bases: TGTGCCAGCAGCCGCTCCTACGAGCAGTACTTC.

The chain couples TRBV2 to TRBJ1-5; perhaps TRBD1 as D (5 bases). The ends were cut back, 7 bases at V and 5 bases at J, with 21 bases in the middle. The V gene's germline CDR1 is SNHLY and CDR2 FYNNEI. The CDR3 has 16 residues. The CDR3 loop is CASTGASGGVDQPQHF. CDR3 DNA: TGTGCCAGCACTGGGGCATCGGGCGGGGTCGATCAGCCCCAGCATTTT. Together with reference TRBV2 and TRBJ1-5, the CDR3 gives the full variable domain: EPEVTQTPSHQVTQMGQEVILRCVPISNHLYFYWYRQILGQKVEFLVSFYNNEISEKSEIFDDQFSVERPDGSNFTLKIRSTKLEDSAMYFCASTGASGGVDQPQHFGDGTRLSIL.

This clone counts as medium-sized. Written as DNA, the CDR3 is TGCGCCAGCAGCTTGGGACAGGGGTTGGAGCAGTACTTC. As protein: CASSLGQGLEQYF. The chain employs TRBV5-1 and TRBJ2-7, with 8 bases matching TRBD1. The trim removed 0 bases at V and 7 bases at J, leaving 3 bases unmatched. CDR1 and CDR2 from the germline V gene are SGHRS and YFSETQ. There are 13 residues in the CDR3.

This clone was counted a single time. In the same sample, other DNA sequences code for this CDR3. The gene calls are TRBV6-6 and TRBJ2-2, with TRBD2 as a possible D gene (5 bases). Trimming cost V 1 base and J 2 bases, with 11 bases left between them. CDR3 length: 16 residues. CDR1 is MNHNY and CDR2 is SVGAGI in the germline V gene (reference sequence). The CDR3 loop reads CASSYWLARNTGELFF. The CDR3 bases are TGTGCCAGCAGTTACTGGTTAGCGAGAAACACCGGGGAGCTGTTTTTT.

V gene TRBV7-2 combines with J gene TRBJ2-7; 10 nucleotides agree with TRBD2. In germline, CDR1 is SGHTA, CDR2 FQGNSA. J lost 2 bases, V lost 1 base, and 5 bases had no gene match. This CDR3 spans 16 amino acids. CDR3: CASSLEALAGPYEQYF. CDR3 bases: TGTGCCAGCAGCTTAGAGGCACTAGCGGGGCCCTACGAGCAGTACTTC.

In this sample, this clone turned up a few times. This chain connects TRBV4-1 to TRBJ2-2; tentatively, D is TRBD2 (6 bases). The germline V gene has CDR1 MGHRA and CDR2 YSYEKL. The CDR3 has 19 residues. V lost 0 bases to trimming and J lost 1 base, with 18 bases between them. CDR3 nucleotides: TGCGCCAGCAGCCAAGATTCTTGGGTGGCGGGGCGGAACACCGGGGAGCTGTTTTTT. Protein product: CASSQDSWVAGRNTGELFF.

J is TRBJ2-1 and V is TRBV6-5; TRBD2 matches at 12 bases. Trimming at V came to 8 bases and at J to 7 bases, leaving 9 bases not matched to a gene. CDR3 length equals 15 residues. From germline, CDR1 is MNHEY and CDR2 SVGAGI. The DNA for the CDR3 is TGTGCCAGCGGGAATCTAGCGGGGGGGCAAAATGAGCAGTTCTTC. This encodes CASGNLAGGQNEQFF.

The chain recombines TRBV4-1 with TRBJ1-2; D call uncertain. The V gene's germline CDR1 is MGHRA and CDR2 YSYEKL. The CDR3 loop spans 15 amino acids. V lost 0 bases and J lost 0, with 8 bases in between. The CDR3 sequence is CASSQEANSNYGYTF. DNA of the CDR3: TGCGCCAGCAGCCAAGAGGCCAATTCTAACTATGGCTACACCTTC.

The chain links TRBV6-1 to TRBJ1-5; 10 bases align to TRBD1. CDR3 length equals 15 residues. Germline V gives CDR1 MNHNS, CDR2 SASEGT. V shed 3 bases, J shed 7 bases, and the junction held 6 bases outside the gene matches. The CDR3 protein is CASSEGQGWRQPQHF. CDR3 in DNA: TGTGCCAGCAGTGAGGGACAGGGGTGGCGGCAGCCCCAGCATTTT.

CDR3 sequence (DNA): TGCGCCAGCAGCGCCCTACAGGGGGAAGGGACCGGGGAGCTGTTTTTT. Translated: CASSALQGEGTGELFF. The chain uses TRBV5-1 and TRBJ2-2, with TRBD1 matching 8 bases. In germline, CDR1 is SGHRS, CDR2 YFSETQ. The CDR3 sequence is 16 residues long. V lost 4 bases and J lost 5; bases outside the gene matches: 10.

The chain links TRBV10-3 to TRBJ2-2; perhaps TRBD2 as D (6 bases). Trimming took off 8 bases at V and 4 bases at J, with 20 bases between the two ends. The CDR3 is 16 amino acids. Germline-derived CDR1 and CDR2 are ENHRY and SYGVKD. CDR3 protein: CAIEKRGGASTGELFF. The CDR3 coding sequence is TGTGCCATCGAAAAACGCGGCGGGGCCTCCACCGGGGAGCTGTTTTTT.

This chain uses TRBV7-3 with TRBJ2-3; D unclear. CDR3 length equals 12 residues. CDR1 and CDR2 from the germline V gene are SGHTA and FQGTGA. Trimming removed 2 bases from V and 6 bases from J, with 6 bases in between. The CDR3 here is CASSLYGDTQYF. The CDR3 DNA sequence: TGTGCCAGCAGCTTATACGGGGATACGCAGTATTTT.

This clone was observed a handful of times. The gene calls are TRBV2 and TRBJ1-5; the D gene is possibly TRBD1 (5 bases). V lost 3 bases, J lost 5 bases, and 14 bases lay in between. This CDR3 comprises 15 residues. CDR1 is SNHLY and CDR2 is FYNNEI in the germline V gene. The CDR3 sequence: CASSDLGGNYQPQHF. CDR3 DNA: TGTGCCAGCAGTGATTTGGGGGGGAACTATCAGCCCCAGCATTTT. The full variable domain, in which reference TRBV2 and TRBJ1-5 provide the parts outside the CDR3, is EPEVTQTPSHQVTQMGQEVILRCVPISNHLYFYWYRQILGQKVEFLVSFYNNEISEKSEIFDDQFSVERPDGSNFTLKIRSTKLEDSAMYFCASSDLGGNYQPQHFGDGTRLSIL.

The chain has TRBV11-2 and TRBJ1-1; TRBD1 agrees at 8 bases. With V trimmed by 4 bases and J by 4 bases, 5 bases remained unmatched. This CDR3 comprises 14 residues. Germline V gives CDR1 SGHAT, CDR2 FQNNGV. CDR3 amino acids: CASSSRQGITEAFF. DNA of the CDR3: TGTGCCAGCAGCTCGAGACAGGGGATCACTGAAGCTTTCTTT. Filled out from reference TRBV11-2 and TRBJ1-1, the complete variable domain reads EAGVAQSPRYKIIEKRQSVAFWCNPISGHATLYWYQQILGQGPKLLIQFQNNGVVDDSQLPKDRFSAERLKGVDSTLKIQPAKLEDSAVYLCASSSRQGITEAFFGQGTRLTVV.

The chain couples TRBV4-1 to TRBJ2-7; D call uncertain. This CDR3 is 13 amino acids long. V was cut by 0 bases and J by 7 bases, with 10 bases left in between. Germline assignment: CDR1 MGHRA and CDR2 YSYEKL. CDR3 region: CASSQDHGREQYF. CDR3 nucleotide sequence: TGCGCCAGCAGCCAAGATCATGGTAGAGAGCAGTACTTC.

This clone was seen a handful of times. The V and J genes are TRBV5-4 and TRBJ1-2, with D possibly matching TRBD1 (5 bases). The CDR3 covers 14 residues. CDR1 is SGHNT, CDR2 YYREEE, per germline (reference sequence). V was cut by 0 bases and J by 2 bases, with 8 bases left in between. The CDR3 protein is CASSLEAGNYGYTF. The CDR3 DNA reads TGTGCCAGCAGCTTGGAGGCAGGGAACTATGGCTACACCTTC.

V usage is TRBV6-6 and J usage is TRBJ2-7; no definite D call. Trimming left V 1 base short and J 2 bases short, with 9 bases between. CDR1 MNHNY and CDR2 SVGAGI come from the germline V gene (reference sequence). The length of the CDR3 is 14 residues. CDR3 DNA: TGTGCCAGCAGTTACTTGCCGGAGACCTACGAGCAGTACTTC. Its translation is CASSYLPETYEQYF.

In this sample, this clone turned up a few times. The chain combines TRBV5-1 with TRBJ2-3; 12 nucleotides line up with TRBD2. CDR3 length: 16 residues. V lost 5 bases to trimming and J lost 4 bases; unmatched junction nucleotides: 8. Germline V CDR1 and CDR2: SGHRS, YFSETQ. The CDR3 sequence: CASRAALAGGADTQYF. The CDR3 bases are TGCGCCAGCAGGGCGGCACTAGCGGGGGGCGCAGATACGCAGTATTTT. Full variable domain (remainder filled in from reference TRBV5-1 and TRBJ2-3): KAGVTQTPRYLIKTRGQQVTLSCSPISGHRSVSWYQQTPGQGLQFLFEYFSETQRNKGNFPGRFSGRQFSNSRSEMNVSTLELGDSALYLCASRAALAGGADTQYFGPGTRLTVL.

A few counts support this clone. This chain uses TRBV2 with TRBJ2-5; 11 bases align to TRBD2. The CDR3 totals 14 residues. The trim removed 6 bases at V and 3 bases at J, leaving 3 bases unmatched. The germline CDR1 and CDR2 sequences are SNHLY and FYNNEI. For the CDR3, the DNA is TGTGCCAGCAGCAAGACTAGCGGGGAAGAGACCCAGTACTTC. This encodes CASSKTSGEETQYF.

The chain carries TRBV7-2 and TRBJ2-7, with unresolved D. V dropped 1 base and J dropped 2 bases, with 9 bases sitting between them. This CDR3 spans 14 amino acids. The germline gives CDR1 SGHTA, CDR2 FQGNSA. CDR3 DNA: TGTGCCAGCAGCTTAGACCGACATACCTACGAGCAGTACTTC. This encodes CASSLDRHTYEQYF.

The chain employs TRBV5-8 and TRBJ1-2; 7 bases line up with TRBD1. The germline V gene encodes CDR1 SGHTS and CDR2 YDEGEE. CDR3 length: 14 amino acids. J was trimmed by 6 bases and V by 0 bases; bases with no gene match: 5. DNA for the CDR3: TGTGCCAGCAGCTTGGCGGGACAGCCAGATGGCTACACCTTC. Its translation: CASSLAGQPDGYTF.

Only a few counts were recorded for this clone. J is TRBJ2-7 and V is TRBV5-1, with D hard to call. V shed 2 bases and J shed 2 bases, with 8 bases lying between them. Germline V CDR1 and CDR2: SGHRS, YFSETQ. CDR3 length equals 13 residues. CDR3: CASSFAGTYEQYF. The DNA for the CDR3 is TGCGCCAGCAGCTTCGCAGGAACCTACGAGCAGTACTTC.

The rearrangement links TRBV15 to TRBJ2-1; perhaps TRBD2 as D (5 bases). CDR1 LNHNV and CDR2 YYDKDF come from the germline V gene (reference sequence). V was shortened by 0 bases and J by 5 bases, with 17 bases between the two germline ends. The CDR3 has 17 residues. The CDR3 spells CATSREGGMDTHNEQFF. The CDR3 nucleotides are TGTGCCACCAGCAGAGAAGGAGGAATGGATACCCACAATGAGCAGTTCTTC.